These 2 T cell receptor beta chains were all obtained from the same sample, sequenced in a study of T cells in Graves' hyperthyroidism and ophthalmopathy. Amplified TCR beta CDR3 regions came from RNA transcripts. When the TCR CDR3 underwent first-round RT-PCR, the HTBI primer set was used. MiXCR was run by TCRdb on the multiplex PCR reads, yielding one entry per CDR3 protein. The repertoire includes around 250,000 distinct CDR3 sequences, around 24% of them detected once, and 35% sits in the top ten. The sample consisted of blood. These receptors all come from a woman aged 40 to 49 with Graves' ophthalmopathy.

This clonotype was counted only a few times. The chain carries TRBV24-1 and TRBJ1-2; D unresolved. V lost 11 bases and J 7 bases, leaving 13 bases between the germline ends. CDR3 length: 11 residues. CDR1 and CDR2 (germline): KGHDR, SFDVKD. The CDR3 region is CASRWFGGYTF. CDR3 DNA sequence: TGTGCCAGCAGATGGTTTGGTGGCTACACCTTC.

Many counts were recorded for this clonotype. The rearrangement uses TRBV3-1 and TRBJ1-2; 7 positions match TRBD1. Germline V gives CDR1 LGHDT, CDR2 YNNKEL (reference sequence). This CDR3 spans 18 amino acids. V was pared by 6 bases and J by 4 bases, with 20 bases of the junction left unmatched. Here the CDR3 reads CASSNRGLSRGIGYGYTF. The CDR3, as DNA: TGTGCCAGCAGTAACAGGGGCCTATCAAGGGGGATAGGCTATGGCTACACCTTC.